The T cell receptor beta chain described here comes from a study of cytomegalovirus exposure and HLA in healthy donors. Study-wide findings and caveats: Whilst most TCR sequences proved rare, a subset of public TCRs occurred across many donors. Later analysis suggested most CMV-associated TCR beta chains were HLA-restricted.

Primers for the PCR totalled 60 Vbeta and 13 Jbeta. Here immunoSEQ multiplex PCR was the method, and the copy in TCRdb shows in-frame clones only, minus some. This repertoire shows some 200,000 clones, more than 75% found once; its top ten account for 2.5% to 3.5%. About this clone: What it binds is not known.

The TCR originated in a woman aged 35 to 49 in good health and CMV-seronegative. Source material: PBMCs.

The CDR3: CASRGIQLASNEQFF. CDR3 coding DNA: TGCGCCAGCCGCGGGATTCAACTAGCGAGCAATGAGCAGTTCTTC. The rearrangement uses TRBV5-1 and TRBJ2-1; 7 bases align to TRBD2. Germline V gene lookup returns CDR1 SGHRS and CDR2 YFSETQ. The junction had 13 bases not matched to a gene; V was cut back by 7 bases and J by 6 bases. The CDR3 is 15 amino acids.